Reported below is one T cell receptor beta chain. In the authors' methods: Amplification with reference gene primers provided the estimates of nucleated cell counts. The repertoire was sequenced with immunoSEQ multiplex PCR; TCRdb's copy has only in-frame clones and lacks some. V and J calls and clone size are those listed in that table; D and trimming were worked out from the DNA. The sample lists fewer than 350,000 clones; 85% were seen once. Germline CDR1 KGHSH, CDR2 LQKENI. Deletions cut 4 bases from V and 2 bases from J, with 13 bases between. The CDR3 sequence is 15 residues long. The data were taken from a study of blood T cell repertoires in COVID-19. Study background: COVID-19 samples collected from the United States, Italy and Spain covered acute and convalescent phases. The cDNA or gDNA used as material had been derived from T cells, B-cell-depleted T cells, or PBMCs.

This chain links TRBV18 with TRBJ2-3, with a possible D match to TRBD2 (5 bases). The TCR originated in a human donor in a cohort sampled during active COVID-19. The material sequenced was peripheral blood. The CDR3 is CASSRSKGDTDTQYF. The CDR3, as DNA: TGTGCCAGCTCACGGTCCAAGGGAGACACAGATACGCAGTATTTT.